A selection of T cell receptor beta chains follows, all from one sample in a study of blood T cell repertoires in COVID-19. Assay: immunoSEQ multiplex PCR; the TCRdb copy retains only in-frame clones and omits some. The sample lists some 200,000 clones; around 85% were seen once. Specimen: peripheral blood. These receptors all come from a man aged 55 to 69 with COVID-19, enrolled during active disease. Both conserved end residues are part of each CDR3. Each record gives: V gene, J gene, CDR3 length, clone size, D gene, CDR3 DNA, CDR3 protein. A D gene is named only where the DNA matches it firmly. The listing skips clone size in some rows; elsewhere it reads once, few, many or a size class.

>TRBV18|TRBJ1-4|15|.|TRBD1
TGTGCCAGCTCGCCCCGACAGGGGTCAAATGAAAAACTGTTTTTT
CASSPRQGSNEKLFF
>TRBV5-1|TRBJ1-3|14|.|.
TGCGCCAGCAGCTTGGGGGGGCCTGGAAACACCATATATTTT
CASSLGGPGNTIYF
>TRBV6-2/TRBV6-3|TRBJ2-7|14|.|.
TGTGCCAGCAGCCATGGTGGCAGCGCCTACGAGCAGTACTTC
CASSHGGSAYEQYF
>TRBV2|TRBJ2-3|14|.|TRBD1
TGTGCCAGCAGCCGGGACAGGAGCACAGATACGCAGTATTTT
CASSRDRSTDTQYF
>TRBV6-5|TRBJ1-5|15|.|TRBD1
TGTGCCAGCAGTCTGGAGACAGGGGGCAATCAGCCCCAGCATTTT
CASSLETGGNQPQHF
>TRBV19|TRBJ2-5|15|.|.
TGTGCCAGTAGCCAAACAAGACAGATACAAGAGACCCAGTACTTC
CASSQTRQIQETQYF
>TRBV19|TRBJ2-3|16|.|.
TGTGCCAGTAGTGAAACCTCAGGGGTGGCCACAGATACGCAGTATTTT
CASSETSGVATDTQYF
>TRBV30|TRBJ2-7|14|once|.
TGTGCCTGGACACCGCCTCCCGGGACCTACGAGCAGTACTTC
CAWTPPPGTYEQYF
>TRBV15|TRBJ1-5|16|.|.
TGTGCCACCAGCAGAGATCCCCAGGGTGGCAATCAGCCCCAGCATTTT
CATSRDPQGGNQPQHF
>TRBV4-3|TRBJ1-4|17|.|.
TGCGCCAGCAGCCTCGGAAGGGGTGAGGGGCGGGGTGAAAAACTGTTTTTT
CASSLGRGEGRGEKLFF
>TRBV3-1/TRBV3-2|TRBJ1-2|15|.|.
TGTGCCAGCAGCCATCAGGGGCGCGGGGGATATGGCTACACCTTC
CASSHQGRGGYGYTF
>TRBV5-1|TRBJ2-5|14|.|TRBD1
TGCGCCAGCAGCTCAGGACAGGGGATGGAGACCCAGTACTTC
CASSSGQGMETQYF
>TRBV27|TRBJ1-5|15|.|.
TGTGCCAGCAGTTTAAGCCCTTCGGGCAATCAGCCCCAGCATTTT
CASSLSPSGNQPQHF
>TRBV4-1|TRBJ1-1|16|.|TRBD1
TGCGCCAGCAGCCAAGACCCGCTCCAGGGGGGCACTGAAGCTTTCTTT
CASSQDPLQGGTEAFF
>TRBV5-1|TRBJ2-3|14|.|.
TGCGCCAGCAGGGCGGGACAGAGCACAGATACGCAGTATTTT
CASRAGQSTDTQYF
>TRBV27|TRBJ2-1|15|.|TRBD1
TGTGCCAGCAGTCCTCCAGGGGGCGCCTACAATGAGCAGTTCTTC
CASSPPGGAYNEQFF
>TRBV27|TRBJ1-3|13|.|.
TGTGCCAGCAGGGGAGCGGGGGAAGACACCATATATTTT
CASRGAGEDTIYF
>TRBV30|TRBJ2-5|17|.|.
TGTGCCTGGAAAGGGACACGTAGAGCGGAGTACCAAGAGACCCAGTACTTC
CAWKGTRRAEYQETQYF
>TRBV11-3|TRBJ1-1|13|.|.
TGTGCCAGCAGCCCTCGACAGGATTCTGAAGCTTTCTTT
CASSPRQDSEAFF
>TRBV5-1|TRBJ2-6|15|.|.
TGCGCCAGCAGCTTGAGCGGCTCTGGGGCCAACGTCCTGACTTTC
CASSLSGSGANVLTF
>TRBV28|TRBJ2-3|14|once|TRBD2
TGTGCCAGCAGCTCGGGCGGGAGTGCAGATACGCAGTATTTT
CASSSGGSADTQYF
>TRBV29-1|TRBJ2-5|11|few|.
TGCAGCGTCGCAGGGGTGGAGACCCAGTACTTC
CSVAGVETQYF
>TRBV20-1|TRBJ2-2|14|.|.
TGCAGTGCTAGTCCCAGGTGGAACACCGGGGAGCTGTTTTTT
CSASPRWNTGELFF
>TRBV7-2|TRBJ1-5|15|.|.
TGTGCCAGCAGCTTAGCGTTAGGGAGGGATCAGCCCCAGCATTTT
CASSLALGRDQPQHF
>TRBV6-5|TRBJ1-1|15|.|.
TGTGCCAGCAGACCGGGATCATACGAGGGAACTGAAGCTTTCTTT
CASRPGSYEGTEAFF
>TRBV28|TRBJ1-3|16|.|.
TGTGCCAGCAGTTTATCGGGACATCTCTCTGGAAACACCATATATTTT
CASSLSGHLSGNTIYF
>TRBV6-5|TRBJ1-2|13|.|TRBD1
TGTGCCAGCAGTTTCACAGGGGCCGGCGGCTACACCTTC
CASSFTGAGGYTF
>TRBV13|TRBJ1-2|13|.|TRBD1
TGTGCCAGCAGATTACAGGGGGCTCTTAGCTACACCTTC
CASRLQGALSYTF
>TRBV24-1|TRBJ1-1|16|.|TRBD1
TGTGCCACCAGTGATTTGACGACAGGGGCGTGCACTGAAGCTTTCTTT
CATSDLTTGACTEAFF
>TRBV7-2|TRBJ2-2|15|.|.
TGTGCCAGCAGCTTAGTTAGATCGAACACCGGGGAGCTGTTTTTT
CASSLVRSNTGELFF
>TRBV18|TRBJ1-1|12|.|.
TGTGCCAGCTCACCACGACAGACCGAAGCTTTCTTT
CASSPRQTEAFF
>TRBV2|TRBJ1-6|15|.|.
TGTGCCAGCAGTGCCCGGGGGTCCTATAATTCACCCCTCCACTTT
CASSARGSYNSPLHF
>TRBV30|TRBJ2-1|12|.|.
TGTGCCTGCACAGGGTCCTACAATGAGCAGTTCTTC
CACTGSYNEQFF
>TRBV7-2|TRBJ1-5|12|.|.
TGTGCCAGCAGCGCCCCGGGTCTCCCCCAGCATTTT
CASSAPGLPQHF
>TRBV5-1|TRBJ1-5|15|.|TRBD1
TGCGCCAGCAGCTTGTTTACAGGGGCCAATCAGCCCCAGCATTTT
CASSLFTGANQPQHF
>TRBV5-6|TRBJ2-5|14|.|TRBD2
TGTGCCAGCAGCCAGCGGGACTCCGTGGAGACCCAGTACTTC
CASSQRDSVETQYF
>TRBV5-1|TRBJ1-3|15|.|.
TGCGCCAGCAGCTTGTCAAGTCCGCGCGAAAACACCATATATTTT
CASSLSSPRENTIYF
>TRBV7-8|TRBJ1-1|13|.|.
TGTGCCAGCAGCTCTAGACAGGACCCGGGAGCTTTCTTT
CASSSRQDPGAFF
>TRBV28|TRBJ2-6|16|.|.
TGTGCCAGCAGTTCTGGCCGGACTTCTGGGGCCAACGTCCTGACTTTC
CASSSGRTSGANVLTF
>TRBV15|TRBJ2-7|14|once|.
TGTGCCACCAGCAGAGATAGCAGATCCTACGAGCAGTACTTC
CATSRDSRSYEQYF
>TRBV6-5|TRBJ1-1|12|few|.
TGTGCGAGCGGGTGGAGGAACACTGAAGCTTTCTTT
CASGWRNTEAFF
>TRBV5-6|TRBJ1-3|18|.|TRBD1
TGTGCCAGCAGCCTAAGGAGGACAGGGGGCCTCTCTGGAAACACCATATATTTT
CASSLRRTGGLSGNTIYF
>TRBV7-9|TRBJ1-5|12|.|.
TGTGCCAGCAGCTCCCCCGGGGTCCCCCAGCATTTT
CASSSPGVPQHF
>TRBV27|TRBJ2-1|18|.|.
TGTGCCAGCAGTTTAACCGTCGGCAGGCAGGTTGGCTACAATGAGCAGTTCTTC
CASSLTVGRQVGYNEQFF
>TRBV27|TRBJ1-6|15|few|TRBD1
TGTGCCAGCAGTTTACGGGTACAGGGGAGCTCACCCCTCCACTTT
CASSLRVQGSSPLHF
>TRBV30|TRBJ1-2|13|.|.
TGTGCCTGGAGTGGACAGCTTCACTATGGCTACACCTTC
CAWSGQLHYGYTF
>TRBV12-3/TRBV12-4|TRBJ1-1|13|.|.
TGTGCCAGCAGTTGGACACCGATCACTGAAGCTTTCTTT
CASSWTPITEAFF
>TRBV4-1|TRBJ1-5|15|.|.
TGCGCCAGCTCGGGCGGGGACTATAGCAATCAGCCCCAGCATTTT
CASSGGDYSNQPQHF
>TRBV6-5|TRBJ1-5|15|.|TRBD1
TGTGCCAGCAGCCCGACAGGGGTAGGCAATCAGCCCCAGCATTTT
CASSPTGVGNQPQHF
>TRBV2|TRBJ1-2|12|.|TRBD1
TGTGCCAGCAGCGCGACAGGGCAGGGCTACACCTTC
CASSATGQGYTF
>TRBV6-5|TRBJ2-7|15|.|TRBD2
TGTGCCAGCAGTTACTCGTGGGACGGGAGGTACGAGCAGTACTTC
CASSYSWDGRYEQYF
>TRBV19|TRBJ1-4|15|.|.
TGTGCCAGTAGTATCCTCCGGGACAAGATTGAAAAACTGTTTTTT
CASSILRDKIEKLFF
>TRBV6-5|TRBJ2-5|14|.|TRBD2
TGTGCCAGCAGTTACTCTTCGGGAGGCGAGACCCAGTACTTC
CASSYSSGGETQYF
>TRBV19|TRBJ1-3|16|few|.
TGTGCCAGTAGTACTTACAGGCGAATCTCTGGAAACACCATATATTTT
CASSTYRRISGNTIYF
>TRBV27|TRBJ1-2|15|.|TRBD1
TGTGCCAGCAGTCTAAGACAGGGGGCGGTCGATGGCTACACCTTC
CASSLRQGAVDGYTF